This record looks at one T cell receptor beta chain sequence and its context. Clones were sequenced by immunoSEQ multiplex PCR, and TCRdb holds only the in-frame ones, with some missing. The table records 150,000 to 190,000 clones, around 80% of them present only once. This entry belongs to a study of blood T cell repertoires in COVID-19. Across the whole study: The United States, Italy and Spain supplied acute and convalescent COVID-19 samples. Sample material is recorded as cDNA or gDNA derived from T cells, B-cell-depleted T cells, or PBMCs.

The age range of participants was about 18 to 90 years, with residence in about two dozen US areas. Cohorts were based on clinical histories the participants reported. The clonotype originates from a man aged 45-65 years who had recovered from COVID-19. Sequencing used PBMCs or T cells enriched from blood (not recorded which).

The DNA for the CDR3 is TGTGCCAGCAGCTTTATGGCAGGGTACTACAATGAGCAGTTCTTC. Translated: CASSFMAGYYNEQFF. The V call is TRBV7-2, the J call TRBJ2-1, with a tentative D call TRBD1 (5 bases). The CDR3 length is 15 residues. From germline, CDR1 is SGHTA and CDR2 FQGNSA. V was shortened by 3 bases and J by 3 bases, with 12 bases between the two germline ends.